This T cell receptor beta chain was identified during a study of blood T cells in healthy people across ages. Findings of the study overall: No one knew whether donors had CMV, which possibly confounded expanded clonotype changes. While age rose, TCR beta diversity per million T cells dropped in a roughly linear way.

This clonotype was recorded many times. Its antigen is currently unknown. It was with a sample-barcoded 5' primer and a J-beta primer mix that a second PCR of about 6 to 12 cycles was run. Each single sample gave us at least 2.5 million CDR3-containing paired-end reads. In TCRdb, the 5' RACE reads were re-called with MiXCR into one record per CDR3 protein. The repertoire holds some 640,000 distinct CDR3 sequences, with roughly 31% as singletons. The germline CDR1 and CDR2 sequences are LGHDT and YNNKEL (reference sequence). The CDR3 totals 18 residues. The V and J ends lost 0 bases and 2 bases respectively, with 17 bases between them.

The receptor comes from a woman aged 80 or over in good health. Input material: blood. The rearrangement links TRBV3-1 to TRBJ2-1; D perhaps matches TRBD1 (5 bases). CDR3 sequence reads: CASSQDSRAGYPYNEQFF. CDR3 nucleotides: TGTGCCAGCAGCCAAGATTCACGGGCAGGGTACCCCTACAATGAGCAGTTCTTC.